The source of this T cell receptor (beta chain) is a study of graft-versus-host responses after intestinal transplantation. This clone was seen only once. No antigen is known for it. The method was immunoSEQ multiplex PCR; TCRdb's version includes in-frame clones alone and lacks a portion of them. Among 80,000 to 100,000 clones, about nine tenths were seen once, and the ten largest hold over 0.06%. The specimen comprised unstimulated CD8+ T cells sorted from spleen or lymph node cells, sampled before transplant. This clonotype originated in a human donor who was the organ donor for an intestinal transplant.

CDR3 sequence: CASSAGQAPEAFF. In DNA, the CDR3 is TGTGCCAGCAGCGCGGGACAGGCGCCTGAAGCTTTCTTT. The rearrangement joins TRBV9 to TRBJ1-1; 8 bases map to TRBD1. This CDR3 spans 13 amino acids. The V segment lost 3 bases and the J segment 6 bases; nucleotides outside the gene matches: 4. Germline V gene data show CDR1 as SGDLS and CDR2 as YYNGEE.